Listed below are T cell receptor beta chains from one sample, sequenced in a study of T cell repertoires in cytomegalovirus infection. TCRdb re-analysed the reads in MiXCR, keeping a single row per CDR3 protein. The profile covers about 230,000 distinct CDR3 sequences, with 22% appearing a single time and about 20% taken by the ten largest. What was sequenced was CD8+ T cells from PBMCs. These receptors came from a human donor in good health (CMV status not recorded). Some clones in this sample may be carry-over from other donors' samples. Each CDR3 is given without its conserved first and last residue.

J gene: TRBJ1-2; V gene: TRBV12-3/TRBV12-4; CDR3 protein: ASSSSGQGPIYGYT
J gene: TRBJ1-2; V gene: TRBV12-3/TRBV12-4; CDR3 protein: ASSLGPGDGYT
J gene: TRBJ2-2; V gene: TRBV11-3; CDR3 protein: ASSSYGGNTGELF
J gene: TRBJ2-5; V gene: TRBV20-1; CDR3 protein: SARGAERPPQETQY
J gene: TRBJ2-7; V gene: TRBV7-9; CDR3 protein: ASSPEGTGTIGQY
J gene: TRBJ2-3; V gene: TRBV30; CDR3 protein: AWSFWSTDTQY
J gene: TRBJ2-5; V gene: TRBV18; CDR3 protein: ASSRQGDSQETQY
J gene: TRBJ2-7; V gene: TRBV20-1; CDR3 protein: SARFGEQY
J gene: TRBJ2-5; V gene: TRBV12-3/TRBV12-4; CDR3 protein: ASSIPGQGAGETQY
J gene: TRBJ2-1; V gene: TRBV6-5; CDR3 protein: ASSYPREGYNEQF
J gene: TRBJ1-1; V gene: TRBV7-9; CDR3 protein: ASSAGTATEAF
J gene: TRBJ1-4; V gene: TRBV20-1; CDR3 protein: SAREFLDEKLF
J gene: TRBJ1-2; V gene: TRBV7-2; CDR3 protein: ASSLPGDVYGYT
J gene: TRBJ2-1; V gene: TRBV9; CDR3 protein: ASSVGYLPEQF
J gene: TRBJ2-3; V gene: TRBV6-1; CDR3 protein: ASSTLTDTQY
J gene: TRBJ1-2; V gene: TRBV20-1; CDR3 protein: SARDLRQGVRHGYT
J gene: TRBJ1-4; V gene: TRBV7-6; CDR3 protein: ASSLGSTGDEKLF
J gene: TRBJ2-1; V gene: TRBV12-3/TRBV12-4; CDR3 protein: ASSLTLGTSEGREF
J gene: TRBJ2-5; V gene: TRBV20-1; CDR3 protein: SAPQETQY
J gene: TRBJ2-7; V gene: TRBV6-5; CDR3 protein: ASVGGYEQY
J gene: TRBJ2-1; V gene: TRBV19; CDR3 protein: ASIGVTYNEQF
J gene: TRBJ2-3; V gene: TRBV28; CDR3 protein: ASSLGRTDTQY
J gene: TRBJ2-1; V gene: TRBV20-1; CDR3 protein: SARDFTAGLNYNEQF
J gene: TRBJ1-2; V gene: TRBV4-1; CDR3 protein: ASSLSPSGVSNYGYT
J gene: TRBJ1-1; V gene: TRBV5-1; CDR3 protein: ASSLPQGQNTEAF
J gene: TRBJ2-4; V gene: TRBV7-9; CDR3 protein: ASSLGGALAKNIQY
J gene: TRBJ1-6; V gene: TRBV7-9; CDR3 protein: ASSLAPGPPHNSPLH
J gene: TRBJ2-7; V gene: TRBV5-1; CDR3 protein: ASSFGSHEQY
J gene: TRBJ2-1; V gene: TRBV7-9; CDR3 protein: ASSFFRTADNEQF
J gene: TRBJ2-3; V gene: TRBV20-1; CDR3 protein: SARGTSGYPDTQY
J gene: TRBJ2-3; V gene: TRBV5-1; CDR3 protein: ASSFVGEGTDTQY
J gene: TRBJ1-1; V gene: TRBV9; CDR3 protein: ASSVAWGTEAF
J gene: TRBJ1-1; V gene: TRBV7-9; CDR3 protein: ASSPPTGDTEAF
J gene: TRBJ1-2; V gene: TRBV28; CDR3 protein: ASSLLRPPNYGYT
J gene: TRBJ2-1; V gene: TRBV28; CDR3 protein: ASSLSTSGGYNEQF
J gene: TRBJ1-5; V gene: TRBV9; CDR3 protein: ASSPGTGSHQPQH
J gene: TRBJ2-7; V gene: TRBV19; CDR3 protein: ASSPRTGIHEQY
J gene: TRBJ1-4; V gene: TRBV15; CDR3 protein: ATSRVAGGEKLF
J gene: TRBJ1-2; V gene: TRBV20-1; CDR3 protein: SAREGVANYGYT
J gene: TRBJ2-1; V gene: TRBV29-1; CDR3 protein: SVIPVSGGYNEQF
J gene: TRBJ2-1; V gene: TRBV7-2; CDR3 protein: ASSLGGGVLNEQF
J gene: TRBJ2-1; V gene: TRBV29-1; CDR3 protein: SVYRVSYNEQF
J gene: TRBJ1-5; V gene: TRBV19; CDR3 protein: ASTSLKLWNQPQH
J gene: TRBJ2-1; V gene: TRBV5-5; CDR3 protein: ASSLWGSSYNEQF
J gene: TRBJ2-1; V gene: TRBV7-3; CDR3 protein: ASSLNRGPGVYNEQF
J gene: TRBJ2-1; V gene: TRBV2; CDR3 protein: ANEIPAKSGNEQF
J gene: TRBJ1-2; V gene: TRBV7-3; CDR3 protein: ASSLVRQPNYGYT
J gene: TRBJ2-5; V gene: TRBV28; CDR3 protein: ASSYGQTQY
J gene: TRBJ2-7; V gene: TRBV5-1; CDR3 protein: ASSPVWGGDYEQY
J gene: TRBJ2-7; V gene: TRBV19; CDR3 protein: ASSIDDGTGSYEQY
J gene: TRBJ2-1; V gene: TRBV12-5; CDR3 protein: ASGLGTVYNEQF
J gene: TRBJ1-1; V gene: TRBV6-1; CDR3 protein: ASSELGYGLNTEAF
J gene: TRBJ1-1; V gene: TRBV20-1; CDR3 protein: SASQGRLNTEAF
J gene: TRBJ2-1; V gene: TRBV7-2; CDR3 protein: ASSSSGGDYNEQF
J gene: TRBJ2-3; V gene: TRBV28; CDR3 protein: ASNPRDGGDTDTQY
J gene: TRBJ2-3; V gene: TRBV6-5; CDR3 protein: ASSYYPLDTAGQY
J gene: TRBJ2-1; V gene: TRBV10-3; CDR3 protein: AISTSGGPYNEQF
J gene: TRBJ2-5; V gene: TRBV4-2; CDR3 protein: ASSPEMAVPVQETQY
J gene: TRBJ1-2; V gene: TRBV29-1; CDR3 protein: SVEEGAPYGYT